Sequencing of this T cell receptor (beta chain) was carried out in a study of cytomegalovirus exposure and HLA in healthy donors. At the level of the study: Ancestry clustering placed around 80% of a few hundred genotyped donors in the Caucasian-associated cluster. Study-level findings and limits: The study recorded fewer than 200 TCR beta chains that were cytomegalovirus-associated. A missense DCLRE1C variant was associated with V- and J-gene trimming of TCR beta chains in a later analysis, and an independent cohort replicated the association. Accurate HLA-A and HLA-B prediction from TCR beta sequences was reported for most subjects.

The PCR had 60 Vbeta and 13 Jbeta primers. Profiled with immunoSEQ multiplex PCR; TCRdb holds only in-frame clones, not every one. The data hold 50,000 or so clones, with around 50% observed a single time. In this sample, this clone turned up a few times. What it binds is unknown. This CDR3 contains 14 residues. From germline, CDR1 is GTSNPN and CDR2 SVGIG (reference sequence). V dropped 0 bases and J dropped 3 bases, with 9 bases sitting between them. Sample: PBMCs. This sequence originates from a human donor in good health. The chain joins TRBV30 to TRBJ1-5; TRBD1 might be the D (5 bases). CDR3 DNA sequence: TGTGCCTGGAGTGTCGGGGGAAACAATCAGCCCCAGCATTTT. This translates into CAWSVGGNNQPQHF.